The clone carrying this T cell receptor beta chain was observed a few times. These data belong to a study of blood T cell repertoires in COVID-19. Looking at the study overall: PBMCs, B-cell-depleted T cells, or T cells were the source of the cDNA or gDNA that made up the material.

In the authors' workflow: Nucleated cell number was recorded as an estimate derived from reference gene primer amplification. Generated by immunoSEQ multiplex PCR, the TCRdb table keeps only in-frame clones and is missing some. V and J calls and clone size are copied from that table; D and trimming were computed from the DNA. This table holds around 70,000 clones, roughly 85% found once. The CDR3 length is 19 residues. Germline trimming cut 5 bases from V and 2 bases from J; bases unmatched to any gene: 16. Germline V gene lookup returns CDR1 LNHDA and CDR2 SQIVND (reference sequence). The sample consisted of peripheral blood. The TCR comes from a man aged 60-69 years with active or convalescent COVID-19. This chain links TRBV19 with TRBJ2-3; TRBD2 agrees at 10 bases. In DNA, the CDR3 is TGTGCCAGTAGTGGGTCTAGCGGGGGTGGCCATCCAAACACAGATACGCAGTATTTT. It specifies CASSGSSGGGHPNTDTQYF. Filled out from reference TRBV19 and TRBJ2-3, the complete variable domain reads DGGITQSPKYLFRKEGQNVTLSCEQNLNHDAMYWYRQDPGQGLRLIYYSQIVNDFQKGDIAEGYSVSREKKESFPLTVTSAQKNPTAFYLCASSGSSGGGHPNTDTQYFGPGTRLTVL.